This T cell receptor (beta chain) is from a study of T cell changes during pregnancy in multiple sclerosis. V was clipped by 1 base and J by 4 bases, with 14 bases between them. This CDR3 comprises 15 residues. CDR1 and CDR2 (germline): LGHNA, YNFKEQ. Assay used: immunoSEQ multiplex PCR; TCRdb lists only in-frame clones, some missing. The data show tens of thousands of clones, roughly 94% seen once. The V and J genes are TRBV4-2 and TRBJ2-7; D is perhaps TRBD2 (6 bases). This clonotype was obtained from a female donor with multiple sclerosis, enrolled in a pregnancy study. This specimen consisted of CD4+ T cells from peripheral blood mononuclear cells, obtained in the second trimester of pregnancy. CDR3 sequence (DNA): TGTGCCAGCAGCCAAGCTAGTAGCGGAGGATACGAGCAGTACTTC. Amino acid sequence: CASSQASSGGYEQYF.